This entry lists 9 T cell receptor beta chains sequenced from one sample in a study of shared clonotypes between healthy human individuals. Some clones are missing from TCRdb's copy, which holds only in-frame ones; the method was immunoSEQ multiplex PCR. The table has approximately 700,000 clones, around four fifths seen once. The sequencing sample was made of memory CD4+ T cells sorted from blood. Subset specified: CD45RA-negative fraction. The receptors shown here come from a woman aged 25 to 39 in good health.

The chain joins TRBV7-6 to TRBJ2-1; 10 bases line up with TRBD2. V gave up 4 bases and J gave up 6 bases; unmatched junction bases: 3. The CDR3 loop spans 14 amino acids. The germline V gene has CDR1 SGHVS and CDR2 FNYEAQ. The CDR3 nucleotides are TGTGCCAGCAGCTCACTAGCGGGGCCCAATGAGCAGTTCTTC. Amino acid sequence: CASSSLAGPNEQFF.

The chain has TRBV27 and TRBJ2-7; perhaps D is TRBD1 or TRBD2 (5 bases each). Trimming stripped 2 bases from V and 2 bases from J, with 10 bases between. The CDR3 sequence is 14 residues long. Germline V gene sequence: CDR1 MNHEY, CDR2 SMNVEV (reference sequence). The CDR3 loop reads CASSLQGPTYEQYF. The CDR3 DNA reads TGTGCCAGCAGTTTACAGGGACCAACCTACGAGCAGTACTTC.

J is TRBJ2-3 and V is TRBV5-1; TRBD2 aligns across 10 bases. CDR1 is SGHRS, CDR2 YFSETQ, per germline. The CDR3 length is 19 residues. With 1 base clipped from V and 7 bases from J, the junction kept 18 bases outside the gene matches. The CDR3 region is CASSLYPLGASGSAYTQYF. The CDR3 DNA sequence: TGCGCCAGCAGCTTGTACCCCCTTGGGGCTAGCGGGAGCGCGTATACGCAGTATTTT.

CDR3 loop: CATSREATEANTGELFF. The CDR3 DNA follows: TGTGCCACCAGCAGAGAAGCGACAGAAGCGAACACCGGGGAGCTGTTTTTT. This chain uses TRBV15 with TRBJ2-2; the D gene is possibly TRBD1 (5 bases). The CDR3 runs to 17 residues. CDR1 is LNHNV, CDR2 YYDKDF, per germline (reference sequence). Trimming cost V 0 bases and J 0 bases, with 11 bases left between them.

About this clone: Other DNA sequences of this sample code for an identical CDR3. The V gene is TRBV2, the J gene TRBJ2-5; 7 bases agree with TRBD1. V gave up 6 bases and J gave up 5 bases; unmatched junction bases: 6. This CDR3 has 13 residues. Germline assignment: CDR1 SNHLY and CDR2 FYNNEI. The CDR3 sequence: CASSGQAGETQYF. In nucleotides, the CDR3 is TGTGCCAGCAGCGGACAGGCCGGGGAGACCCAGTACTTC.

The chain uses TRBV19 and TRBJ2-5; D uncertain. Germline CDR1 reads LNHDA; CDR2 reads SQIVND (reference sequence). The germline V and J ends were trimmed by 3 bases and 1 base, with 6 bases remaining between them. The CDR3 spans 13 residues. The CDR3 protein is CASSIALQETQYF. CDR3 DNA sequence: TGTGCCAGTAGTATCGCTCTCCAAGAGACCCAGTACTTC.

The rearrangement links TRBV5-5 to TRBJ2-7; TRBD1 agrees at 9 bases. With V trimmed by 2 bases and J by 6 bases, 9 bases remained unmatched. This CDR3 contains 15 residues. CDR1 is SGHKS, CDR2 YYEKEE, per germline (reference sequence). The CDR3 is CASSFAPGQGGEQYF. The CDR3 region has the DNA TGTGCCAGCAGCTTCGCACCGGGACAGGGAGGCGAGCAGTACTTC.

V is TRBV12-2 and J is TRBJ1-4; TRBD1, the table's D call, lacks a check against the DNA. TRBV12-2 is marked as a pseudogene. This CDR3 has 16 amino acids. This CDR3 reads CASRFVRAATNEKLFF. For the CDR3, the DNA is TGTGCAAGTCGCTTTGTCAGGGCGGCAACTAATGAAAAACTGTTTTTT.

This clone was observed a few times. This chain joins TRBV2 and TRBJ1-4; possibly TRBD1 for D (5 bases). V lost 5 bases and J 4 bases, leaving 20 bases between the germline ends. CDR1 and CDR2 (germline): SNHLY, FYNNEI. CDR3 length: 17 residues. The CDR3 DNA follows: TGTGCCAGCAGTCTTTCAGCCAGGTCGGGGGGTAATGAAAAACTGTTTTTT. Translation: CASSLSARSGGNEKLFF.